This T cell receptor (beta chain) is drawn from a study of identical twins' blood T cells. Study results and caveats: Each donor's most abundant TCRbeta clonotypes shared more CDR3 sequences with her twin than unrelated donors.

TCR cDNA libraries were made from RNA using a previously described, modified protocol. Each TCR cDNA library carried sample-specific barcodes on both ends. Authors' data handling: Per-library CDR3 reads ranged about 2 to 3.6 million; clonotypes, ~100,000 to ~550,000. MiXCR, run by TCRdb on the 5' RACE reads, gives a single entry per CDR3 protein. The authors' filters were not applied to this entry. The profile shows 400,000 or so distinct CDR3 sequences, roughly 31% of them singletons. About this clonotype: The antigen is unknown.

Material for sequencing was PBMCs. The clonotype was recovered from a woman aged 18 to 55 in good health.

The chain's CDR3 is CASSFSPGPTDTQYF. The CDR3 DNA follows: TGCGCCAGCAGCTTCAGCCCAGGCCCCACAGATACGCAGTATTTT. This chain links TRBV5-1 with TRBJ2-3; D gene uncertain. The CDR3 is made up of 15 amino acids. Germline V gives CDR1 SGHRS, CDR2 YFSETQ. V was pared by 2 bases and J by 2 bases, with 12 bases between. Full variable domain (outside the CDR3, taken from reference TRBV5-1 and TRBJ2-3): KAGVTQTPRYLIKTRGQQVTLSCSPISGHRSVSWYQQTPGQGLQFLFEYFSETQRNKGNFPGRFSGRQFSNSRSEMNVSTLELGDSALYLCASSFSPGPTDTQYFGPGTRLTVL.